These T cell receptor beta chains were read from a single sample in a study of blood T cell repertoires in COVID-19. TCRdb keeps only in-frame clones here, not all; method: immunoSEQ multiplex PCR. The table has around 120,000 clones, 86% seen once. The specimen sequenced was peripheral blood. These receptors were obtained from a man aged 65-85 years who had recovered from COVID-19. Both conserved end residues are part of each CDR3. D genes are given only for firm matches. Some rows mark clone size as missing; the rest say once, few, many or name a class of expanded clone.

clone size	V gene	J gene	D gene	CDR3 protein	CDR3 DNA
-	TRBV4-1	TRBJ2-5	-	CASSQDSETQYF	TGCGCCAGCAGCCAAGATAGCGAGACCCAGTACTTC
once	TRBV2	TRBJ2-2	TRBD2	CASSLRGLAGTGELFF	TGTGCCAGCAGTCTCCGGGGACTAGCGGGAACCGGGGAGCTGTTTTTT
few	TRBV12-2	TRBJ2-7	-	CASRLKREVTYEQYF	TGTGCAAGTCGCTTAAAGCGGGAGGTAACCTACGAGCAGTACTTC
-	TRBV3-1/TRBV3-2	TRBJ1-5	TRBD1	CASSPAPKTGGFQPQHF	TGTGCCAGCAGCCCAGCCCCAAAGACAGGGGGCTTTCAGCCCCAGCATTTT
-	TRBV30	TRBJ1-5	TRBD1	CAWSASRTGGKQPQHF	TGTGCCTGGAGTGCAAGCCGAACAGGGGGCAAGCAGCCCCAGCATTTT
-	TRBV4-1	TRBJ2-1	TRBD2	CASSQGLAGGEQFF	TGCGCCAGCAGCCAAGGACTAGCGGGAGGGGAGCAGTTCTTC
-	TRBV7-2	TRBJ2-5	-	CASTDTTYQETQYF	TGTGCCAGCACCGACACAACGTACCAAGAGACCCAGTACTTC
-	TRBV28	TRBJ1-5	TRBD1	CASSLGTGDSSQPQHF	TGTGCCAGCAGTTTAGGGACAGGGGATAGCAGTCAGCCCCAGCATTTT
-	TRBV7-9	TRBJ2-1	-	CASSLLRSGGGSSYNEQFF	TGTGCCAGCAGCTTATTGAGGTCGGGTGGGGGCAGCTCCTACAATGAGCAGTTCTTC
-	TRBV9	TRBJ2-1	-	CASSVGRGSYNEQFF	TGTGCCAGCAGCGTAGGCAGGGGCTCCTACAATGAGCAGTTCTTC
-	TRBV28	TRBJ1-1	-	CASTLGGALTEAFF	TGTGCCAGCACCCTCGGGGGGGCCCTCACTGAAGCTTTCTTT
-	TRBV2	TRBJ1-6	TRBD1	CASRGQGSSPLHF	TGTGCCAGCAGGGGACAGGGATCTTCACCCCTCCACTTT
-	TRBV7-3	TRBJ1-2	-	CASSFQKTGVNYGYTF	TGTGCCAGCAGCTTCCAAAAGACAGGAGTAAACTATGGCTACACCTTC
-	TRBV4-2	TRBJ2-1	TRBD1	CASSQPGQGGYNEQFF	TGTGCCAGCAGCCAGCCGGGACAGGGTGGCTACAATGAGCAGTTCTTC
-	TRBV9	TRBJ1-4	TRBD1	CASSPSGGTYGKLFF	TGTGCCAGCAGCCCCTCAGGGGGGACGTATGGAAAACTGTTTTTT
-	TRBV11-2	TRBJ1-2	-	CASSLGSRDYGYTF	TGTGCCAGCAGCTTAGGGTCCAGGGACTATGGCTACACCTTC
once	TRBV5-4	TRBJ1-3	TRBD1	CASSLGQMGNTIYF	TGTGCCAGCAGCCTGGGACAGATGGGAAACACCATATATTTT
-	TRBV7-6	TRBJ2-5	-	CASSSNDPGWEYF	TGTGCCAGCAGCTCAAATGATCCGGGATGGGAGTACTTC
few	TRBV5-1	TRBJ2-7	TRBD1	CASSKGQGDEQYF	TGCGCCAGCAGCAAAGGACAGGGCGACGAGCAGTACTTC
-	TRBV19	TRBJ1-5	-	CASSWGQPGRGNQPQHF	TGTGCCAGTAGCTGGGGACAACCGGGTAGGGGCAATCAGCCCCAGCATTTT
-	TRBV12-3/TRBV12-4	TRBJ1-1	-	CASRDTYTEAFF	TGTGCCAGCAGGGACACGTACACTGAAGCTTTCTTT
once	TRBV28	TRBJ2-5	TRBD2	CASSLSSGGQETQYF	TGTGCCAGCAGTTTATCAAGCGGGGGCCAAGAGACCCAGTACTTC
-	TRBV4-1	TRBJ2-7	TRBD1	CASRAGQGEGYEQYF	TGCGCCAGCAGAGCCGGACAGGGGGAAGGCTACGAGCAGTACTTC
-	TRBV5-1	TRBJ2-5	TRBD1	CASRTGTGGTKTQYF	TGCGCCAGCAGGACGGGGACAGGGGGCACCAAGACCCAGTACTTC
-	TRBV10-3	TRBJ2-3	TRBD2	CAIKTGLASDTQYF	TGTGCCATCAAAACTGGACTAGCGTCAGATACGCAGTATTTT
-	TRBV30	TRBJ2-3	-	CAWTPGRAGTQYF	TGTGCCTGGACCCCCGGGCGGGCCGGTACGCAGTATTTT
-	TRBV5-8	TRBJ2-5	TRBD2	CASSLSRTSGLRAKETQYF	TGTGCCAGCAGCCTAAGCCGGACTAGCGGGCTACGAGCTAAAGAGACCCAGTACTTC
-	TRBV3-1/TRBV3-2	TRBJ1-5	-	CASSQDTGGVPGPQHF	TGTGCCAGCAGCCAAGATACCGGTGGAGTCCCGGGGCCCCAGCATTTT
-	TRBV6-5	TRBJ2-3	-	CASSLPTSLIDTQYF	TGTGCCAGCAGCCTTCCCACTAGTTTGATAGATACGCAGTATTTT
-	TRBV18	TRBJ2-7	-	CASSPLTESYEQYF	TGTGCCAGCTCACCGCTGACAGAATCCTACGAGCAGTACTTC
-	TRBV19	TRBJ2-7	TRBD1	CASSDRGPEQYF	TGTGCCAGTAGCGACAGGGGGCCCGAGCAGTACTTC
-	TRBV30	TRBJ1-6	-	CAWNRQALNSPLHF	TGTGCCTGGAATCGACAGGCCCTAAACTCACCCCTCCACTTT
-	TRBV5-6	TRBJ2-6	-	CASSVGGRTDNSGANVLTF	TGTGCCAGCAGCGTGGGGGGTAGGACAGACAACTCTGGGGCCAACGTCCTGACTTTC
once	TRBV6-5	TRBJ2-3	TRBD1	CASRPGQAGDTQYF	TGTGCCAGCAGACCGGGACAGGCGGGGGATACGCAGTATTTT
once	TRBV11-2	TRBJ2-5	TRBD2	CASSARLAGGVETQYF	TGTGCCAGCAGCGCTAGACTAGCGGGAGGGGTGGAGACCCAGTACTTC
few	TRBV2	TRBJ1-1	-	CASTEEGRTEAFF	TGTGCCAGCACAGAGGAGGGTAGGACTGAAGCTTTCTTT
-	TRBV15	TRBJ1-4	-	CATSTRPGANEKLFF	TGTGCCACCAGCACCCGCCCCGGGGCTAATGAAAAACTGTTTTTT
-	TRBV7-6	TRBJ2-7	TRBD1	CASSPGQGARISYEQYF	TGTGCCAGCAGCCCCGGACAGGGGGCGCGAATATCCTACGAGCAGTACTTC
-	TRBV10-3	TRBJ2-1	TRBD2	CAISGRTSGDPSYNEQFF	TGTGCCATCAGTGGACGGACTAGCGGGGATCCTTCCTACAATGAGCAGTTCTTC
-	TRBV6-4	TRBJ2-1	TRBD1	CASSPDRASNEQFF	TGTGCCAGCAGTCCGGACAGGGCGTCCAATGAGCAGTTCTTC
once	TRBV28	TRBJ2-1	TRBD2	CASTELAGLSSYNEQFF	TGTGCCAGCACCGAACTAGCGGGGCTTAGCTCCTACAATGAGCAGTTCTTC
once	TRBV9	TRBJ1-6	TRBD1	CASSALAGGNSPLHF	TGTGCCAGCAGCGCCCTGGCAGGGGGTAATTCACCCCTCCACTTT
once	TRBV5-1	TRBJ2-1	-	CASSTGTTLYNEQFF	TGCGCCAGCAGCACGGGAACTACCCTCTACAATGAGCAGTTCTTC
-	TRBV11-2	TRBJ2-1	TRBD2	CASSRTSDNEQFF	TGTGCCAGCAGCCGGACTAGCGACAATGAGCAGTTCTTC
-	TRBV5-1	TRBJ2-5	TRBD1	CASSLTGVRETQYF	TGCGCCAGCAGCTTGACAGGGGTGCGGGAGACCCAGTACTTC
once	TRBV6-5	TRBJ2-7	TRBD1	CASSYLGTEYEQYF	TGTGCCAGCAGTTACCTCGGGACAGAGTACGAGCAGTACTTC
few	TRBV5-6	TRBJ2-2	-	CASSPLGGNTGELFF	TGTGCCAGCAGCCCGCTAGGGGGGAACACCGGGGAGCTGTTTTTT
-	TRBV7-9	TRBJ2-7	-	CASSLGDSITYEQYF	TGTGCCAGCAGCTTAGGAGACTCTATCACCTACGAGCAGTACTTC
-	TRBV10-3	TRBJ1-2	TRBD1	CAISEADRDYGYTF	TGTGCCATCAGTGAAGCCGACAGGGACTATGGCTACACCTTC
-	TRBV7-9	TRBJ2-1	TRBD1	CAVNLGDRDYNEQFF	TGTGCCGTTAACCTCGGGGACAGAGACTACAATGAGCAGTTCTTC
-	TRBV5-1	TRBJ1-2	-	CASSLEGRYGYTF	TGCGCCAGCAGCTTGGAGGGGCGTTATGGCTACACCTTC
-	TRBV28	TRBJ1-1	TRBD1	CASSFLTGSEAFF	TGTGCCAGCAGTTTCCTGACAGGGAGTGAAGCTTTCTTT
-	TRBV30	TRBJ1-2	-	CAWKKPGGVWGYTF	TGTGCCTGGAAAAAACCGGGGGGTGTATGGGGCTACACCTTC
-	TRBV4-2	TRBJ1-1	-	CASSREGYAEAFF	TGTGCCAGCAGTCGTGAGGGTTATGCTGAAGCTTTCTTT
-	TRBV28	TRBJ2-2	-	CASIPGYTGELFF	TGTGCCAGCATCCCGGGGTACACCGGGGAGCTGTTTTTT
-	TRBV11-2	TRBJ2-2	-	CASSRNRATGELFF	TGTGCCAGCAGCCGAAACAGGGCCACCGGGGAGCTGTTTTTT
few	TRBV6-1	TRBJ2-1	-	CASSEDAGAQRYNEQFF	TGTGCCAGCAGTGAAGATGCTGGGGCCCAGAGGTACAATGAGCAGTTCTTC
-	TRBV28	TRBJ1-2	TRBD1	CASTRTGDFYGYTF	TGTGCCAGCACACGGACAGGGGATTTCTATGGCTACACCTTC
-	TRBV30	TRBJ2-6	TRBD1	CAWRGTGGAGANVLTF	TGTGCCTGGAGGGGGACAGGGGGCGCCGGGGCCAACGTCCTGACTTTC